The source of this T cell receptor beta chain is a study of CD8 T cells in Susac syndrome. Looked up from germline, CDR1 is SQVTM and CDR2 is ANQGSEA. V lost 4 bases to trimming and J lost 4 bases; unmatched junction nucleotides: 11. The CDR3 runs 15 residues. A quantity of about 0.5 to 1 ug RNA underwent reverse transcription using random hexamers. It was immunoSEQ multiplex PCR that amplified TCR beta CDR3 across 54 Vbeta and 13 Jbeta. MiXCR, applied by TCRdb to the immunoSEQ multiplex PCR reads, yields one record per CDR3 protein. The sample lists 130,000 or so distinct CDR3 sequences; about 90% were seen once. TCR beta sequencing was performed on blood CD8+ and CD4+ T cells. Stable or active relapsing-remitting multiple sclerosis, untreated and meeting revised McDonald criteria, defined the controls.

Input material: CD8+ T cells from PBMCs. V usage is TRBV29-1 and J usage is TRBJ2-3, with 7 positions matching TRBD2. The clonotype originates from a human donor with multiple sclerosis. CDR3 nucleotides: TGCAGCGTTGTTCCCCCGCGGGAGAGGGCAGATACGCAGTATTTT. Its protein is CSVVPPRERADTQYF.